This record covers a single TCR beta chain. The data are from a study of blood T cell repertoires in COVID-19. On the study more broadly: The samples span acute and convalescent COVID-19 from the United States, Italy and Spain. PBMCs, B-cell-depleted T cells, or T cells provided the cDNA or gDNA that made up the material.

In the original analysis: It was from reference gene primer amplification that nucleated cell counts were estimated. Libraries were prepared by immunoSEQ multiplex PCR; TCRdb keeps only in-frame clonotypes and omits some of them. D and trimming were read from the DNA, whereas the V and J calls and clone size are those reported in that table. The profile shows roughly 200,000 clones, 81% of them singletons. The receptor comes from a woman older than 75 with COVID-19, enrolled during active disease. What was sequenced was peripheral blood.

The CDR3 here is CASRDLANSYNEQFF. In DNA form, the CDR3 reads TGCGCCAGCAGGGACCTAGCTAACTCCTACAATGAGCAGTTCTTC. This chain joins TRBV10-2 and TRBJ2-1, with a possible D match to TRBD2 (5 bases). This CDR3 has 15 residues. The ends were cut back, 6 bases at V and 0 bases at J, with 12 bases in the middle. Germline CDR1 and CDR2: WSHSY and SAAADI.